This T cell receptor beta chain came from a study of vaccination and CD4 T cells after COVID-19. Described treatment: roughly 11-day PBMC culture with coronavirus spike peptide pools or control peptides (ViraFEST assay). This clonotype is medium-sized in the sample. Its specificity is unknown. Sequenced with the Oncomine TCR Beta short-read assay was DNA taken from cultured CD4+ T cells. TCRdb used MiXCR to reprocess the PCR reads, holding one entry per CDR3 protein. The sample holds 8,500 to 13,000 distinct CDR3 sequences, 77% seen once. Sequenced material: CD4+ T cells from blood, cultured in vitro. This clonotype originated in a human donor who had recovered from COVID-19.

DNA for the CDR3: TGCAGTGCTAGTAATCGGGGGCTTGGAAACACCATATATTTT. It codes for CSASNRGLGNTIYF. The chain is built from TRBV20-1 and TRBJ1-3; D may be TRBD1 (6 bases). Germline V gene sequence: CDR1 DFQATT, CDR2 SNEGSKA (reference sequence). The CDR3 has 14 amino acids. Trimming pared 3 bases from V and 3 bases from J, leaving 12 bases between.